The clone carrying this T cell receptor (beta chain) showed up just a few times. What it recognizes is unknown. The V end lost 6 bases, the J end lost 4 bases, and 15 bases lay between the germline ends. The CDR3 consists of 15 residues. This sample was taken from a study of T-cell reconstitution after alpha-beta-depleted transplantation in children. Study results and caveats: By about two months after transplant, alpha-beta T cells reportedly arose from several hundred graft clones that had expanded. Counts and diversity of T cells one year after transplant came mostly from newly produced T cells. Surviving recipient T cells and thymic progenitors underlay high day-60 TCRbeta diversity in some patients.

Preparation of the TCRbeta library involved a method that used unique molecular identifiers. Via MiXCR, TCRdb re-called the PCR reads, giving one row per CDR3 protein. Of over 90,000 distinct CDR3 sequences listed, 4.5% to 7.5% were seen once; the top ten hold around 5.6%. This chain uses TRBV12-3 or TRBV12-4 with TRBJ2-2; D gene uncertain. Source: PBMCs, mostly from graft donor cells, taken 60 days after TCRalphabeta/CD19-depleted stem cell transplant. This TCR derives from a female patient under 10 years old who had a stem cell transplant for Fanconi anemia, so the T cells may come from the graft donor. The CDR3 region has the DNA TGTGCCAGCAGCCCCCGGATATTTGGCACCGGGGAGCTGTTTTTT. Translating gives CASSPRIFGTGELFF.